The T cell receptor (beta chain) under discussion was sequenced for a study of prognosis after radiotherapy for stage I lung cancer. Points from the study as a whole: Stereotactic body radiation therapy was followed by a fall in unique TCR clone counts, with a median of roughly 9,300 versus 7,200.

CDR3 of TCR beta was amplified from genomic DNA via a two-round multiplex PCR. With primers specific to each TRBV and TRBJ gene, the first-round PCR was performed. Using its own MiXCR run on the multiplex PCR reads, TCRdb lists one record per CDR3 protein. Of roughly 15,000 distinct CDR3 sequences listed, around 31% are singletons. This clonotype was found many times. Its antigen is as yet unknown. A draw of around 6.1 milliliters of peripheral blood took place at each of two time points. The CDR3 extends over 16 amino acids. V lost 1 base, J lost 3 bases, and 5 bases stayed unmatched. Germline loops: CDR1 LNHNV, CDR2 YYDKDF (reference sequence).

V is TRBV15 and J is TRBJ1-3; the match to TRBD1 covers 8 bases. This material consisted of PBMCs, taken before or after stereotactic body radiation therapy (not recorded which). This receptor was identified in a donor over 45 with non-small cell lung cancer. The CDR3 nucleotides are TGTGCCACCAGCAGAGGTCACAGGGGGTATGGAAACACCATATATTTT. Its protein is CATSRGHRGYGNTIYF.